The present TCR beta chain was sequenced within a study of blood T cell repertoires in COVID-19. The length of the CDR3 is 14 residues. The V and J ends lost 5 bases and 4 bases, in that order; junction bases with no gene match: 6. Per the germline V gene, CDR1 is SGHRS and CDR2 is YFSETQ. Data came from immunoSEQ multiplex PCR; TCRdb stores just in-frame clones and leaves some out. The sample yields about 230,000 clones, around four fifths seen once. The specimen sequenced was peripheral blood. The TCR was taken from a woman in her seventies with active or convalescent COVID-19. V and J are TRBV5-1 and TRBJ1-1; 9 bases line up with TRBD1. DNA of the CDR3: TGCGCCAGCAGATACCGACAGGGGGGCACTGAAGCTTTCTTT. Protein: CASRYRQGGTEAFF.